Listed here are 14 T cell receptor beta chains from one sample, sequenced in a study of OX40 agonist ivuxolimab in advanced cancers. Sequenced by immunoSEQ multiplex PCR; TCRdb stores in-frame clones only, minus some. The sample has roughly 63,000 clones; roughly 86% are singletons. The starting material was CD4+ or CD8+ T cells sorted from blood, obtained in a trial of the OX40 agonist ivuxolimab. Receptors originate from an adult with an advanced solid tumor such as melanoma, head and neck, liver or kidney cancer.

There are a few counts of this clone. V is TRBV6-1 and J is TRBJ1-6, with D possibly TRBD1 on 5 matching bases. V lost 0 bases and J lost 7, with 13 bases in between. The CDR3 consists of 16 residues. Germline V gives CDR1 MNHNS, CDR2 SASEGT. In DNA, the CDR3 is TGTGCCAGCAGTGAAGCGCAGGGAGCGGGGAATTCACCCCTCCACTTT. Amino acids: CASSEAQGAGNSPLHF.

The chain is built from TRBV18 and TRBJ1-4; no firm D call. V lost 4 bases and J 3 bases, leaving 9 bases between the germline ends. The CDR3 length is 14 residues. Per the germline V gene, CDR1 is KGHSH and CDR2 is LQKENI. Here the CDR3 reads CASSQGSANEKLFF. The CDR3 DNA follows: TGTGCCAGCTCACAAGGGTCCGCTAATGAAAAACTGTTTTTT.

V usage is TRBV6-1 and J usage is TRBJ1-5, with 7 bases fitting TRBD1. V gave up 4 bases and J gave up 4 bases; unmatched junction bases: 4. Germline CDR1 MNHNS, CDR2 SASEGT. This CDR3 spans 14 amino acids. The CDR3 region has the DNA TGTGCCAGCAGTGCCCGACAGGGTAATCAGCCCCAGCATTTT. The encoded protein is CASSARQGNQPQHF.

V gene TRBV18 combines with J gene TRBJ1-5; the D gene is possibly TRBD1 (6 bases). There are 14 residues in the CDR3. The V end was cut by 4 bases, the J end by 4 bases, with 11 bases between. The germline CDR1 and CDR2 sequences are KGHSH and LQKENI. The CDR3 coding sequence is TGTGCCAGCTCACTGGGGGGGGCGAATCAGCCCCAGCATTTT. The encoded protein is CASSLGGANQPQHF.

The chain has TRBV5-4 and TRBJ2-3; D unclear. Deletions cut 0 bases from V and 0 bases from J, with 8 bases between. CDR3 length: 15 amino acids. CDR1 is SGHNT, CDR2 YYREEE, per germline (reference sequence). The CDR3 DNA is TGTGCCAGCAGCTTGGTTGGCTTGAGCACAGATACGCAGTATTTT. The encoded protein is CASSLVGLSTDTQYF.

The CDR3 protein is CASSLRENQPQHF. In DNA form, the CDR3 reads TGTGCCAGCAGCTTAAGGGAGAATCAGCCCCAGCATTTT. This chain uses TRBV7-9 with TRBJ1-5; no definite D call. In germline, CDR1 is SEHNR, CDR2 FQNEAQ (reference sequence). V gave up 2 bases and J gave up 4 bases, with 6 bases separating them. The CDR3 contains 13 residues.

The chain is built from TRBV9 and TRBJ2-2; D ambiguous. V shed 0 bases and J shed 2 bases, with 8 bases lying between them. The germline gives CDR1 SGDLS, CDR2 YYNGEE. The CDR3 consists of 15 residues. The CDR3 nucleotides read TGTGCCAGCAGCGTAGGGGTGGGTAACACCGGGGAGCTGTTTTTT. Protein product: CASSVGVGNTGELFF.

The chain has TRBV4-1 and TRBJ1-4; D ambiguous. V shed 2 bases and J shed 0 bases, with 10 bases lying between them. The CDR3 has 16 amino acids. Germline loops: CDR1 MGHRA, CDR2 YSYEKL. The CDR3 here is CASSQYGPATNEKLFF. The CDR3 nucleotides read TGCGCCAGCAGCCAATATGGGCCAGCAACTAATGAAAAACTGTTTTTT.

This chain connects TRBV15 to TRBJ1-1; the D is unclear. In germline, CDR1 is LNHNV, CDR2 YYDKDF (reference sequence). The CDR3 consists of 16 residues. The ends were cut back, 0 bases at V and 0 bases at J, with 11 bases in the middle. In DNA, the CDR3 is TGTGCCACCAGCAGAGATGCAAACAGCATGAACACTGAAGCTTTCTTT. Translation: CATSRDANSMNTEAFF.

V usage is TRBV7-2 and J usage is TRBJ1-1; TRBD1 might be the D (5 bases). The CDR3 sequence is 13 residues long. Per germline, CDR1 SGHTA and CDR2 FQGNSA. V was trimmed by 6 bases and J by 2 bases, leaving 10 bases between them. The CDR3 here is CASSSGRNTEAFF. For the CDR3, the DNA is TGTGCCAGCAGTTCGGGACGAAACACTGAAGCTTTCTTT.

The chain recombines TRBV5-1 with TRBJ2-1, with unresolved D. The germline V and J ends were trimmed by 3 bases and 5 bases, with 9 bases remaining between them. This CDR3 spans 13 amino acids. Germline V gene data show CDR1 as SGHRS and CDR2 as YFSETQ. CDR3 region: CASSSDGHNEQFF. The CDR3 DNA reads TGCGCCAGCAGCTCGGATGGGCACAATGAGCAGTTCTTC.

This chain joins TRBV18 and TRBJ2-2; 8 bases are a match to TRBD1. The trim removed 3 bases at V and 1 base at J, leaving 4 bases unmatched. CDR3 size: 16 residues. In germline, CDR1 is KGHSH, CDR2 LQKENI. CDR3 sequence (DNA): TGTGCCAGCTCACCCTACGGGACAGGGAACACCGGGGAGCTGTTTTTT. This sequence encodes CASSPYGTGNTGELFF.

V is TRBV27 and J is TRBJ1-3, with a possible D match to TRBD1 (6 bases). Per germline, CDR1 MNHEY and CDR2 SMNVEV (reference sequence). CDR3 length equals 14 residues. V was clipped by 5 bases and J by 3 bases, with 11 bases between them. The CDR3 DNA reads TGTGCCAGCAGTCCCCAGGGGAGTGGAAACACCATATATTTT. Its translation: CASSPQGSGNTIYF.

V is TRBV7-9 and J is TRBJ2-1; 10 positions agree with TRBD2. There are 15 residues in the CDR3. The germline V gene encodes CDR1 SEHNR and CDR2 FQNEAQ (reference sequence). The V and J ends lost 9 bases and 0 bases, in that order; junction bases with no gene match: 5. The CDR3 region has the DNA TGTGCCAGTCTAGCGGGGGTGAGCTCCTACAATGAGCAGTTCTTC. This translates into CASLAGVSSYNEQFF.